This TCR beta chain was recovered during a study of regulatory T cells in long-lasting Graves disease. Study-level information: Patients with persistent Graves' disease had over 5 years of antithyroid drugs and persistent TSH receptor antibodies. Regarding the study as a whole: Accuracy might have suffered from few samples. Persistent patients shared more public clonotypes (approximately 2,700) than newly diagnosed patients (approximately 1,000).

This clonotype appeared once. Its antigen is undetermined. The conserved closing phenylalanine or tryptophan is absent in this CDR3, likely reflecting a read error. Time point meaning: persistent/refractory GD, antithyroid drugs over 5 years with positive TRAb. PBMC-extracted RNA yielded the TCR library. To make TCR beta libraries, researchers used iRepertoire HTBI primers and Arm-PCR of CDR3 regions. One entry per CDR3 protein, called by TCRdb with MiXCR from the multiplex PCR reads. This sample has about 450,000 distinct CDR3 sequences, with 23% found just once. This specimen consisted of peripheral blood mononuclear cells (PBMCs), obtained when the disease was refractory, from a patient treated with antithyroid drugs. The source is a female donor with Graves disease.

The DNA of the CDR3 is TGTGCCAGCACCCCGGGCTACGAGCAGTACCTC. The encoded protein is CASTPGYEQYL. The rearrangement uses TRBV6-1 and TRBJ2-7; D gene uncertain. Germline V gene data show CDR1 as MNHNS and CDR2 as SASEGT. V dropped 7 bases and J dropped 3 bases, with 7 bases sitting between them. The CDR3 has 11 amino acids.